A selection of T cell receptor beta chains follows, all from one sample in a study of graft-versus-host responses after intestinal transplantation. Libraries were prepared by immunoSEQ multiplex PCR; TCRdb keeps only in-frame clonotypes and omits some of them. The table records 15,000 to 20,000 clones, around 79% of them present only once. This specimen consisted of PBMCs, obtained 14 days after transplant. These TCRs come from a human patient who received an intestinal transplant, so some T cells may come from the graft donor. CDR3s include the opening cysteine and the closing phenylalanine or tryptophan. D genes are given only for firm matches. Expanded clones get a size class; other rows say once, few or many, or leave the size out.

v_gene,len,abundance,j_gene,d_gene,CDR3aa,CDR3nt
TRBV4-1,14,NA,TRBJ2-7,TRBD1,CASSHGQGPYEQYF,TGCGCCAGCAGCCATGGACAGGGACCCTACGAGCAGTACTTC
TRBV11-3,19,NA,TRBJ2-1,TRBD2,CASSPSGLAGGGSYNEQFF,TGTGCCAGCAGCCCCTCGGGACTAGCGGGAGGGGGATCCTACAATGAGCAGTTCTTC
TRBV27,15,NA,TRBJ2-7,NA,CASSLSEGFNYEQYF,TGTGCCAGCAGTTTATCAGAGGGATTCAACTACGAGCAGTACTTC
TRBV18,15,NA,TRBJ1-2,NA,CASSPEGSANYGYTF,TGTGCCAGCTCACCGGAGGGATCAGCTAACTATGGCTACACCTTC
TRBV9,17,NA,TRBJ1-2,TRBD1,CASSAGQGALRRRGYTF,TGTGCCAGCAGCGCCGGACAGGGCGCCCTTCGGAGGCGAGGCTACACCTTC
TRBV9,16,NA,TRBJ2-7,TRBD2,CASSPFSGLVSYEQYF,TGTGCCAGCAGCCCCTTTTCTGGACTAGTATCCTACGAGCAGTACTTC
TRBV7-9,13,once,TRBJ1-1,NA,CASSLEIGGKAFF,TGTGCCAGCAGCTTAGAAATAGGGGGGAAAGCTTTCTTT
TRBV11-2,18,NA,TRBJ2-3,TRBD2,CASSYYAPSGLFTDTQYF,TGTGCCAGCAGTTACTACGCCCCTAGCGGATTATTCACAGATACGCAGTATTTT
TRBV28,14,few,TRBJ2-7,NA,CASSPFQVPYEQYF,TGTGCCAGCAGTCCGTTTCAGGTCCCCTACGAGCAGTACTTC
TRBV5-1,12,NA,TRBJ2-1,NA,CASRGSYNEQFF,TGCGCCAGCCGGGGCTCCTACAATGAGCAGTTCTTC
TRBV11-2,15,NA,TRBJ1-1,NA,CASSLRRQGRTEAFF,TGTGCCAGCAGCTTGAGAAGGCAGGGTAGGACTGAAGCTTTCTTT
TRBV5-6,12,NA,TRBJ2-4,NA,CASSLSEDIQYF,TGTGCCAGCAGCCTGAGCGAGGACATTCAGTACTTC
TRBV29-1,15,NA,TRBJ2-7,NA,CSVEDPGRDTYEQYF,TGCAGCGTTGAAGACCCGGGGCGGGACACCTACGAGCAGTACTTC
TRBV6-5,15,NA,TRBJ1-2,NA,CASSYGHRSNYGYTF,TGTGCCAGCAGTTACGGTCACAGGTCTAACTATGGCTACACCTTC
TRBV19,16,NA,TRBJ1-1,NA,CASSIVWGSMNTEAFF,TGTGCCAGTAGTATAGTATGGGGCAGTATGAACACTGAAGCTTTCTTT
TRBV5-5,13,NA,TRBJ2-3,NA,CASSLWGSDTQYF,TGTGCCAGCAGCTTGTGGGGGTCGGATACGCAGTATTTT
TRBV29-1,13,NA,TRBJ2-7,NA,CSVVRGASYEQYF,TGCAGCGTTGTCAGGGGGGCCTCCTACGAGCAGTACTTC
TRBV28,14,NA,TRBJ1-2,TRBD1,CASSETTGDYGYTF,TGTGCCAGCTCAGAAACAACAGGGGACTATGGCTACACCTTC
TRBV7-2,14,NA,TRBJ2-3,TRBD2,CASSNLGSGDTQYF,TGTGCCAGCAGCAATTTGGGTAGCGGGGATACGCAGTATTTT
TRBV5-6,14,NA,TRBJ2-7,NA,CASSLGRARYEQYF,TGTGCCAGCAGCTTGGGCCGGGCAAGGTACGAGCAGTACTTC
TRBV7-2,14,NA,TRBJ1-2,NA,CASSFYFDSYGYTF,TGTGCCAGCAGCTTCTATTTCGACAGCTATGGCTACACCTTC
TRBV19,13,NA,TRBJ2-7,NA,CASSDSGRYEQYF,TGTGCCAGTAGTGACTCGGGTCGCTACGAGCAGTACTTC
TRBV19,14,NA,TRBJ1-1,TRBD1,CASSARQGNTEAFF,TGTGCCAGTAGTGCCCGACAGGGGAACACTGAAGCTTTCTTT
TRBV19,16,NA,TRBJ2-5,NA,CASIPTGTSHQETQYF,TGTGCCAGTATCCCTACAGGGACCTCACACCAAGAGACCCAGTACTTC
TRBV18,15,NA,TRBJ1-5,NA,CASSLKDRSNQPQHF,TGTGCCAGCTCACTCAAGGACCGAAGCAATCAGCCCCAGCATTTT
TRBV28,12,NA,TRBJ1-1,NA,CASSSQGTEAFF,TGTGCCAGCAGTTCACAGGGCACTGAAGCTTTCTTT
TRBV4-1,18,NA,TRBJ2-4,TRBD1,CASSRTPRYRGSKNIQYF,TGCGCCAGCAGCCGAACCCCCAGGTACAGGGGGTCAAAAAACATTCAGTACTTC
TRBV6-1,19,NA,TRBJ2-6,NA,CASSEGIVGELSGANVLTF,TGTGCCAGCAGTGAAGGGATCGTTGGGGAGCTCTCTGGGGCCAACGTCCTGACTTTC
TRBV5-4,13,NA,TRBJ1-3,NA,CASSLVPGNTIYF,TGTGCCAGCAGCTTGGTACCCGGAAACACCATATATTTT
TRBV2,14,NA,TRBJ1-1,NA,CASQSSHMNTEAFF,TGTGCCAGCCAGTCCTCCCACATGAACACTGAAGCTTTCTTT
TRBV4-1,13,NA,TRBJ1-2,NA,CASSQPGIYGYTF,TGCGCCAGCAGCCAACCCGGTATCTATGGCTACACCTTC
TRBV19,12,NA,TRBJ1-5,NA,CASSQGNQPQHF,TGTGCCAGTAGTCAGGGTAATCAGCCCCAGCATTTT
TRBV9,14,NA,TRBJ2-7,NA,CASSVQAGSYEQYF,TGTGCCAGCAGCGTACAGGCAGGCTCCTACGAGCAGTACTTC
TRBV6-8,13,few,TRBJ1-1,TRBD1,CASSPTGCTEAFF,TGTGCCAGCAGCCCGACAGGGTGTACTGAAGCTTTCTTT
TRBV15,17,NA,TRBJ2-2,NA,CATSRDQEGVNTGELFF,TGTGCCACCAGCAGAGATCAGGAGGGGGTCAACACCGGGGAGCTGTTTTTT
TRBV7-2,15,few,TRBJ2-1,NA,CASSRTGSYQGEQFF,TGTGCCAGCAGCCGTACCGGGTCCTACCAGGGTGAGCAGTTCTTC
TRBV11-3,15,NA,TRBJ2-1,TRBD2,CASSKGLASLNEQFF,TGTGCCAGCAGCAAGGGACTAGCCTCTCTCAATGAGCAGTTCTTC
TRBV30,15,NA,TRBJ2-1,TRBD2,CAWSVDGRAFNEQFF,TGTGCCTGGAGTGTGGACGGGAGGGCCTTCAATGAGCAGTTCTTC
TRBV7-3,12,NA,TRBJ2-3,NA,CASSPGKGTQYF,TGTGCCAGCAGCCCAGGGAAGGGTACGCAGTATTTT
TRBV11-2,16,NA,TRBJ1-2,NA,CASSLGVEKERYGYTF,TGTGCCAGCAGCTTAGGGGTCGAAAAAGAACGCTATGGCTACACCTTC
TRBV4-1,14,NA,TRBJ2-7,TRBD1,CASSQGQGAYEQYF,TGCGCCAGCAGCCAGGGACAGGGGGCATACGAGCAGTACTTC